The 2 T cell receptor beta chains given below trace back to one sample, sequenced in a study of shared clonotypes between healthy human individuals. Measured with immunoSEQ multiplex PCR; TCRdb has only the in-frame clones, and not every one. This sample yields more than 1.2 million clones, of which 98% are seen a single time; roughly 0.36% belongs to the top ten. Input material: naive CD4+ T cells sorted from blood. Subset given: CD45RA+ positively selected. Every receptor here comes from a man younger than 45 in good health.

The genes are TRBV11-2 and TRBJ2-7; D unresolved. Looked up from germline, CDR1 is SGHAT and CDR2 is FQNNGV. Deletions cut 5 bases from V and 5 bases from J, with 10 bases between. The CDR3 covers 12 residues. CDR3 DNA sequence: TGTGCCAGCAGCAGAAGCGACCACGAGCAGTACTTC. This translates into CASSRSDHEQYF.

The chain is built from TRBV14 and TRBJ2-1; D unclear. Trimming took off 5 bases at V and 5 bases at J, with 16 bases between the two ends. Germline assignment: CDR1 SGHDN and CDR2 FVKESK. The CDR3 loop spans 15 amino acids. The CDR3 loop is CASSSLGSGHNEQFF. In DNA form, the CDR3 reads TGTGCCAGCAGCTCATTAGGGTCGGGCCACAATGAGCAGTTCTTC.